The clone carrying this T cell receptor (beta chain) has at least ten counts. The antigen remains unidentified. CDR3 length: 13 amino acids. The V end was cut by 6 bases, the J end by 6 bases, with 17 bases between. Per germline, CDR1 DFQATT and CDR2 SNEGSKA (reference sequence). This sample was taken from a study of CD8 T cells in ankylosing spondylitis. Study observations and caveats: The disease-linked clones had a CD8+ phenotype and low blood frequencies. Disease-associated clones were reportedly significantly overrepresented in matched ankylosing spondylitis synovial fluid. Blood from ankylosing spondylitis patients appeared to carry a characteristic roughly 8-variant TCR beta motif.

Quantitative 5'-RACE with molecular barcodes was used to make the TCR beta libraries. TCRdb re-analysed the 5' RACE reads in MiXCR, keeping a single row per CDR3 protein. The sample carries roughly 120,000 distinct CDR3 sequences, roughly 13% recorded once. The sequenced material came from blood, either unsorted or a sorted T cell fraction (not recorded which). J is TRBJ2-5 and V is TRBV20-1, with D perhaps TRBD1 (5 bases). This TCR derives from a female donor with ankylosing spondylitis or in good health (not recorded which). The CDR3 is CSAHLVGAQTQYF. In nucleotides, the CDR3 is TGCAGTGCCCATTTGGTAGGGGCGCAGACCCAGTACTTC.